The T cell receptor beta chain under discussion was sequenced for a study of response to subunit inactivated influenza vaccine. Findings and caveats of the study: The study's authors posited that every seasonal influenza vaccination enlists few new T cells.

This clonotype has at least ten counts. Its target is not known. TCRdb fed the RT-PCR reads into MiXCR, producing one record per CDR3 protein. The sample has 450,000 to 600,000 distinct CDR3 sequences, approximately 7.1% seen once; the top ten hold about an eighth. This CDR3 spans 14 amino acids. Looked up from germline, CDR1 is SQVTM and CDR2 is ANQGSEA. J was trimmed by 2 bases and V by 7 bases; bases with no gene match: 9. The sequence was collected from a man between 50 and 75 years old who received an inactivated influenza vaccine. Here the sequenced sample was PBMCs from blood, taken about 24 months after vaccination. V and J are TRBV29-1 and TRBJ2-7; 9 bases align to TRBD2. In nucleotides, the CDR3 is TGCAGCGCAAAGAGCGGGAGGCCCCCCTACGAGCAGTACTTC. Translating it yields CSAKSGRPPYEQYF.